What follows are 10 T cell receptor beta chains derived from one specimen sequenced in a study of CD8 T cells in Susac syndrome. RNA was extracted with the RNeasy kit, and a quantity of about 0.45 to 1 ug was reverse transcribed using random hexamers. One entry per CDR3 protein results from TCRdb running MiXCR on the immunoSEQ multiplex PCR reads. The sample carries about 120,000 distinct CDR3 sequences, around 94% recorded once. The sample consisted of CD4+ T cells from PBMCs. All receptors come from a human donor in good health.

This chain joins TRBV7-9 and TRBJ1-1, with D perhaps matching TRBD1 (5 bases). This CDR3 has 16 amino acids. V lost 5 bases to trimming and J lost 5 bases, with 21 bases between them. Germline V CDR1 and CDR2: SEHNR, FQNEAQ (reference sequence). CDR3 nucleotides: TGTGCCAGCAGCCCGTCCAGGGTTAGGGTGGGAACTGAAGCTTTCTTT. This translates into CASSPSRVRVGTEAFF.

V gene TRBV6-2 or TRBV6-3 combines with J gene TRBJ2-7; 7 bases are a match to TRBD1. V lost 7 bases, J lost 4 bases, and 10 bases stayed unmatched. Germline CDR1 is MNHEY and CDR2 is SVGEGT. CDR3 length: 14 amino acids. This CDR3 reads CASTRQGSAYEQYF. The CDR3 nucleotides read TGTGCCAGCACCAGACAGGGCTCGGCGTACGAGCAGTACTTC.

This chain links TRBV12-3 or TRBV12-4 with TRBJ2-5; the match to TRBD2 covers 7 bases. After removal of 1 base from V and 0 bases from J, the junction contained 2 bases not matched to a gene. The CDR3 loop spans 15 amino acids. CDR3 coding DNA: TGTGCCAGCAGTTTAGGGCTAGCGGACCAAGAGACCCAGTACTTC. Translating it yields CASSLGLADQETQYF.

The chain links TRBV20-1 to TRBJ1-2, with TRBD1 identical over 8 bases. Trimming removed 5 bases from V and 8 bases from J; junction bases left unmatched: 16. The CDR3 runs to 15 residues. The germline CDR1 and CDR2 sequences are DFQATT and SNEGSKA (reference sequence). This CDR3 reads CSALEPIRGPEGYTF. The CDR3 DNA follows: TGCAGTGCTCTGGAACCCATCAGGGGGCCTGAGGGCTACACCTTC.

V is TRBV30 and J is TRBJ1-2; D remains unclear. CDR3 length: 14 residues. Germline V gene sequence: CDR1 GTSNPN, CDR2 SVGIG (reference sequence). Trimming shortened V by 0 bases and J by 2 bases, and 10 bases separated the two germline ends. The chain's CDR3 is CAWSVLTRNYGYTF. DNA of the CDR3: TGTGCCTGGAGTGTATTGACCAGGAACTATGGCTACACCTTC.

V and J are TRBV25-1 and TRBJ2-1, with 11 nucleotides matching TRBD1. Germline CDR1 and CDR2: MGHDK and SYGVNS. The CDR3 runs 16 residues. With 3 bases clipped from V and 6 bases from J, the junction kept 7 bases outside the gene matches. CDR3 sequence (DNA): TGTGCCAGCAGTGATTTAGGGACAGGGGGGGGCAATGAGCAGTTCTTC. Translating it yields CASSDLGTGGGNEQFF.

This sequence joins TRBV3-1 and TRBJ1-1, with D maybe TRBD1 (6 bases). Trimming removed 4 bases from V and 4 bases from J, with 13 bases in between. The CDR3 length is 14 residues. Germline V gene lookup returns CDR1 LGHDT and CDR2 YNNKEL (reference sequence). The CDR3 reads CASSPHRQVTEAFF. The CDR3 DNA reads as TGTGCCAGCAGCCCCCACCGACAGGTCACTGAAGCTTTCTTT.

This rearrangement joins TRBV12-3 or TRBV12-4 to TRBJ2-7; D not certain. The length of the CDR3 is 14 residues. Trimming removed 8 bases from V and 5 bases from J, with 19 bases in between. CDR3: CASGRLRDFHEQYF. DNA of the CDR3: TGTGCCAGCGGACGCCTCCGCGACTTTCACGAGCAGTACTTC.

The V gene is TRBV20-1, the J gene TRBJ1-2, with unresolved D. The germline V gene has CDR1 DFQATT and CDR2 SNEGSKA (reference sequence). V lost 2 bases and J lost 4, with 14 bases in between. The CDR3 runs to 14 residues. Here the CDR3 reads CSARNPGQAYGYTF. The CDR3, as DNA: TGCAGTGCTAGAAACCCAGGCCAGGCCTATGGCTACACCTTC.

A single count supports this clonotype. This chain uses TRBV29-1 with TRBJ1-1; 8 nucleotides agree with TRBD1. This CDR3 has 14 residues. Trimming removed 5 bases from V and 0 bases from J; junction bases left unmatched: 5. Germline assignment: CDR1 SQVTM and CDR2 ANQGSEA. CDR3 bases: TGCAGCGTTCACCGACAGGGGATGAACACTGAAGCTTTCTTT. This codes for CSVHRQGMNTEAFF.